The 14 T cell receptor beta chains below come from one sample, sequenced in a study of shared clonotypes between healthy human individuals. Clones were read by immunoSEQ multiplex PCR, and TCRdb kept only the in-frame ones, dropping some. The sample records a few million clones, 85% to 95% being singletons. The source material was naive CD4+ T cells sorted from blood. Subset meaning: CD45RA+ positively selected. The receptors shown here come from a man between 18 and 29 years old in good health.

Worth noting for this clone: Other DNA variants within this sample encode the same CDR3. This chain connects TRBV6-1 to TRBJ2-7; TRBD1 agrees at 9 bases. V lost 6 bases, J lost 0 bases, and 3 bases stayed unmatched. Germline CDR1 reads MNHNS; CDR2 reads SASEGT. This CDR3 contains 14 residues. CDR3 bases: TGTGCCAGCAGACGACAGGGGGGCTCCTACGAGCAGTACTTC. Encoded protein: CASRRQGGSYEQYF.

The chain couples TRBV9 to TRBJ1-6, with TRBD1 as a possible D gene (6 bases). The CDR3 has 15 residues. Trimming shortened V by 3 bases and J by 4 bases, and 11 bases separated the two germline ends. Germline lookup yields CDR1 SGDLS and CDR2 YYNGEE. DNA of the CDR3: TGTGCCAGCAGCGCATCACAGGGATATAATTCACCCCTCCACTTT. Protein: CASSASQGYNSPLHF.

The chain carries TRBV2 and TRBJ1-1; D ambiguous. This CDR3 has 14 residues. Germline V gives CDR1 SNHLY, CDR2 FYNNEI. V lost 9 bases to trimming and J lost 1 base, with 15 bases between them. CDR3 residues: CASSPPSGNTEAFF. The CDR3 nucleotides read TGTGCCAGTTCCCCTCCATCCGGGAACACTGAAGCTTTCTTT. Complete variable domain (other parts from reference TRBV2 and TRBJ1-1): EPEVTQTPSHQVTQMGQEVILRCVPISNHLYFYWYRQILGQKVEFLVSFYNNEISEKSEIFDDQFSVERPDGSNFTLKIRSTKLEDSAMYFCASSPPSGNTEAFFGQGTRLTVV.

This sequence joins TRBV18 and TRBJ2-1, with 9 bases identical to TRBD2. The CDR3 has 15 amino acids. With 2 bases clipped from V and 5 bases from J, the junction kept 4 bases outside the gene matches. Germline assignment: CDR1 KGHSH and CDR2 LQKENI. In nucleotides, the CDR3 is TGTGCCAGCTCACCAGGGGCTAGCGGGGACAATGAGCAGTTCTTC. As protein: CASSPGASGDNEQFF.

This clone was seen once. For the CDR3, the DNA is TGTGCCTCACAGGACAGCCGGAATGAAAAACTGTTTTTT. It yields the protein CASQDSRNEKLFF. This chain joins TRBV10-3 and TRBJ1-4; maybe TRBD1 (6 bases). Germline V gives CDR1 ENHRY, CDR2 SYGVKD. The V end lost 11 bases, the J end lost 5 bases, and 15 bases lay between the germline ends. The CDR3 consists of 13 residues.

This clone has just one count. The rearrangement uses TRBV5-6 and TRBJ2-3; D gene unclear. The CDR3 has 16 residues. Germline assignment: CDR1 SGHDT and CDR2 YYEEEE. Trimming stripped 0 bases from V and 1 base from J, with 12 bases between. The CDR3 here is CASSLGGRQGTDTQYF. In DNA form, the CDR3 reads TGTGCCAGCAGCTTGGGAGGTAGGCAGGGCACAGATACGCAGTATTTT.

The chain combines TRBV28 with TRBJ2-7; a possible D gene is TRBD2 (6 bases). Germline assignment: CDR1 MDHEN and CDR2 SYDVKM. The CDR3 consists of 15 residues. The germline V and J ends were trimmed by 4 bases and 0 bases, with 13 bases remaining between them. CDR3 residues: CASSSASTSSYEQYF. The CDR3 nucleotides read TGTGCCAGCAGTTCCGCGTCGACTAGCTCCTACGAGCAGTACTTC.

This chain joins TRBV11-3 and TRBJ2-5, with D tentatively TRBD2 (5 bases). The V end was cut by 3 bases, the J end by 5 bases, with 10 bases between. The germline CDR1 and CDR2 sequences are SGHNT and YENEEA. The CDR3 is 13 amino acids. This chain's CDR3 is CASSFGEPETQYF. In DNA form, the CDR3 reads TGTGCCAGCAGCTTCGGGGAGCCTGAGACCCAGTACTTC. The full variable domain, completed using reference TRBV11-3 and TRBJ2-5, is EAGVVQSPRYKIIEKKQPVAFWCNPISGHNTLYWYLQNLGQGPELLIRYENEEAVDDSQLPKDRFSAERLKGVDSTLKIQPAELGDSAVYLCASSFGEPETQYFGPGTRLLVL.

The genes are TRBV6-5 and TRBJ2-7; 9 nucleotides match TRBD1. This CDR3 comprises 15 residues. Germline CDR1 and CDR2: MNHEY and SVGAGI. Germline trimming cut 6 bases from V and 1 base from J; bases unmatched to any gene: 7. CDR3 nucleotide sequence: TGTGCCAGCAGGTCCGCCGGGACAGGGTCCTACGAGCAGTACTTC. This gives the protein CASRSAGTGSYEQYF.

The CDR3 DNA sequence: TGTGCCAGCAGCGTCCTTGCGTGGGCAGGGGAACGACATGGCTACACCTTC. Its translation is CASSVLAWAGERHGYTF. V usage is TRBV7-2 and J usage is TRBJ1-2, with TRBD1 as a possible D gene (6 bases). Trimming took 5 bases from V and 6 from J, leaving 25 bases between them. This CDR3 spans 17 amino acids. Germline lookup yields CDR1 SGHTA and CDR2 FQGNSA.

The chain has TRBV28 and TRBJ2-1, with D possibly being TRBD1 or TRBD2 (5 bases each). Trimming took 5 bases from V and 8 from J, leaving 10 bases between them. This CDR3 is 12 amino acids long. Looked up from germline, CDR1 is MDHEN and CDR2 is SYDVKM. CDR3 sequence (DNA): TGTGCCAGCAGTGGCTGGGGGTATGAGCAGTTCTTC. Its translation is CASSGWGYEQFF.

This clone was counted once. The rearrangement joins TRBV6-5 to TRBJ2-6; D is undetermined. Germline loops: CDR1 MNHEY, CDR2 SVGAGI. The ends were cut back, 4 bases at V and 0 bases at J, with 4 bases in the middle. This CDR3 is built from 14 residues. This CDR3 is CASSFLSGANVLTF. In nucleotides, the CDR3 is TGTGCCAGCAGTTTCCTCTCTGGGGCCAACGTCCTGACTTTC.

This clone turned up a few times. Other DNA sequences in this sample translate to the same CDR3. V and J are TRBV2 and TRBJ1-1; D unresolved. From germline, CDR1 is SNHLY and CDR2 FYNNEI. V was cut by 5 bases and J by 3 bases, with 4 bases left in between. This CDR3 region has 11 residues. This CDR3 is CASSRYTEAFF. The CDR3 DNA sequence: TGTGCCAGCAGTAGGTACACTGAAGCTTTCTTT.

The CDR3: CASVNGYNEQFF. In DNA form, the CDR3 reads TGTGCCAGCGTTAACGGATACAATGAGCAGTTCTTC. The gene calls are TRBV5-6 and TRBJ2-1; D remains ambiguous. The V gene's germline CDR1 is SGHDT and CDR2 YYEEEE. This CDR3 contains 12 residues. V was trimmed by 7 bases and J by 4 bases, leaving 9 bases between them.